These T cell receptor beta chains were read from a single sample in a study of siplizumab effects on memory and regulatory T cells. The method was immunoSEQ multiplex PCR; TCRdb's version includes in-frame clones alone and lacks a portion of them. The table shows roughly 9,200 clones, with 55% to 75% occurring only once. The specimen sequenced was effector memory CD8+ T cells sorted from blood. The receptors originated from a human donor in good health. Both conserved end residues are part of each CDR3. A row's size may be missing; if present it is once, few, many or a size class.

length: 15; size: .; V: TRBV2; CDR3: CASLPGIAEAYEQYF
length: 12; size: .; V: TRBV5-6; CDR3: CASSLTGETQYF
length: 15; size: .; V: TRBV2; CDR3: CAGEGGQKRPDTQYF
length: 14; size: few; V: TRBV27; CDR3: CASSFPDPGNTQYF
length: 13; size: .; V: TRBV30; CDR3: CAWNRGGGTEAFF
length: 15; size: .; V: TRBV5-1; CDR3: CASSLASVPMHEQYF
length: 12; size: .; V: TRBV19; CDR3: CASSIGTGELFF
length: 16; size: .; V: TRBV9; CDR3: CASSTPPGHGFTEAFF
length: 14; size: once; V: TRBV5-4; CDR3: CASSRGERGDTQYF
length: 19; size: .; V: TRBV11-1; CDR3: CASSLGRLAGLSSYNEQFF
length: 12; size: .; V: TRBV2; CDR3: CATTVGDEKLFF
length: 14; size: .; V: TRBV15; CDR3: CATGKYGGTNEQFF
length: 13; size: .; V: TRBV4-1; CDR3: CASSGQIGDTQYF
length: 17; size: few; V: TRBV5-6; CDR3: CASSPTAGPGDRETQYF
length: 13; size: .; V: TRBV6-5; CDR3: CASSDRATDTQYF
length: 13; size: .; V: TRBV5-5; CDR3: CASSTGLTDTQYF
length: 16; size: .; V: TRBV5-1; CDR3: CASSAGPQGEYNEQFF
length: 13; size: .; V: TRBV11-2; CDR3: CASSLAEGPGYTF
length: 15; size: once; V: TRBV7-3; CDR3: CASSPRQGGTDTQYF
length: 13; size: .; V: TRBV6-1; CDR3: CASRGTGVNIQYF
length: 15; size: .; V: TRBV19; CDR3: CASSPWDLPSYGYTF
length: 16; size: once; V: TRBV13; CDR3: CASRPIWGGTGYGYTF
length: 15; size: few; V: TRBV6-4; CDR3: CASSAETSGVDTQYF
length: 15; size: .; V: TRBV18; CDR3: CASSPRDRGEYGYTF
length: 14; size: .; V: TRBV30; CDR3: CAWRGKLSNQPQHF
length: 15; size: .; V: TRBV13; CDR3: CASSLEGRVDGELFF
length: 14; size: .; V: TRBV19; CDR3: CASSRQALPREQYF
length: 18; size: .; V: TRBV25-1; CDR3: CASSPDETGQSRANVLTF
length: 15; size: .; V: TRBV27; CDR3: CASSPGAGGGTEAFF
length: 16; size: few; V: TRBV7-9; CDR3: CASSLETGAPINGQYF